The rows below give T cell receptor beta chains drawn from one sample of a study of T cell responses to AZD1222 COVID-19 vaccine. Clones were sequenced by immunoSEQ multiplex PCR, and TCRdb holds only the in-frame ones, with some missing. The sample has about 85,000 clones, around 85% seen once. The material sequenced was peripheral blood, taken on day 0 of AZD1222 vaccination. The receptors here all came from an adult in good health. CDR3s include the opening cysteine and the closing phenylalanine or tryptophan. D genes are given only for firm matches.

V	D	J	length	CDR3
TRBV19	TRBD1	TRBJ2-7	14	CASSGQGFGYEQYF
TRBV2	-	TRBJ1-2	15	CASRPTGAYQDGYTF
TRBV9	-	TRBJ2-1	15	CASSVTGQFSSEQFF
TRBV29-1	-	TRBJ1-4	15	CSVARGIEGSEKLFF
TRBV4-2	-	TRBJ2-7	14	CASSQTTASYEQYF
TRBV6-1	-	TRBJ2-7	15	CASSDPRDIPYEQYF
TRBV19	TRBD1	TRBJ2-2	15	CASSRGQGFTGELFF
TRBV5-6	-	TRBJ2-1	11	CASSLNGEQFF
TRBV9	TRBD1	TRBJ2-2	14	CASTRTGYTGELFF
TRBV11-2	-	TRBJ2-1	13	CASSRAPYNEQFF
TRBV6-5	-	TRBJ1-2	11	CASSTTNDYTF
TRBV4-2	TRBD1	TRBJ2-3	15	CASSQDGTGTDTQYF